This TCR beta chain was observed in a study of hypomethylating agent response in myelodysplastic syndrome. Here immunoSEQ multiplex PCR was the method, and the copy in TCRdb shows in-frame clones only, minus some. The table has thousands of clones, about nine tenths seen once; the top ten hold about 15%. This clone occurred a few times. The sequence derives from a human donor with myelodysplastic syndrome. The sample in question was bone marrow, obtained before or after starting hypomethylating agent treatment for myelodysplastic syndrome (not recorded which).

In DNA, the CDR3 is TGCAGCGTTGAGCAGGGCACTAACTATGGCTACACCTTC. It codes for CSVEQGTNYGYTF. The chain uses TRBV29-1 and TRBJ1-2, with a tentative D call TRBD1 (5 bases). Germline V CDR1 and CDR2: SQVTM, ANQGSEA. The V end lost 3 bases, the J end lost 0 bases, and 8 bases lay between the germline ends. The CDR3 sequence is 13 residues long.